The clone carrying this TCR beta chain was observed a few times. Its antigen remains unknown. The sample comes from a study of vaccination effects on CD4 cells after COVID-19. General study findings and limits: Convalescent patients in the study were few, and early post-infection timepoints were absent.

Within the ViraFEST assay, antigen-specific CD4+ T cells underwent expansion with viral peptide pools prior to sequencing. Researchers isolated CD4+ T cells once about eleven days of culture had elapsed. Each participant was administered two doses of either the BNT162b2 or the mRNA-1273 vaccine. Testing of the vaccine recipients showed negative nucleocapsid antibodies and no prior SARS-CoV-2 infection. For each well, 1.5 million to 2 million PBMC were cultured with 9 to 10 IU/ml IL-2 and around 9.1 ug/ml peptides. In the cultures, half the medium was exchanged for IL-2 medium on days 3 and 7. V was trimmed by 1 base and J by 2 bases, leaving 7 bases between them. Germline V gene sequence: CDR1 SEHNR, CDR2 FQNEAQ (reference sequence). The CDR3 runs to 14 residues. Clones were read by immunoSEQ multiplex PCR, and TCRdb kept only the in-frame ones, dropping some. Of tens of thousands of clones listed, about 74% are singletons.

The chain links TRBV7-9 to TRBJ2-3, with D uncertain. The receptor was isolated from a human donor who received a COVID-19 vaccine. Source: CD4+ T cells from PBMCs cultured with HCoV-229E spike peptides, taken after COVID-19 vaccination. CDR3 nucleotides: TGTGCCAGCAGCTTAGGACTCACCACAGATACGCAGTATTTT. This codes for CASSLGLTTDTQYF.